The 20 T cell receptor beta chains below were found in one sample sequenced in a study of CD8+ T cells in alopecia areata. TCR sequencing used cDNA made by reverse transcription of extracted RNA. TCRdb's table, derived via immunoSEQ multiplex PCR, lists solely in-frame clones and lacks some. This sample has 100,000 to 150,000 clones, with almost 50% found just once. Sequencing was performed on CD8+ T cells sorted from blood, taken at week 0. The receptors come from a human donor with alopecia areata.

CDR3: CASRGDRDQPQHF. In DNA form, the CDR3 reads TGTGCCAGCAGAGGGGACAGAGATCAGCCCCAGCATTTT. The rearrangement links TRBV4-2 to TRBJ1-5; 7 nucleotides align to TRBD1. V lost 6 bases to trimming and J lost 5 bases; unmatched junction nucleotides: 4. The germline V gene encodes CDR1 LGHNA and CDR2 YNFKEQ. The CDR3 length is 13 residues.

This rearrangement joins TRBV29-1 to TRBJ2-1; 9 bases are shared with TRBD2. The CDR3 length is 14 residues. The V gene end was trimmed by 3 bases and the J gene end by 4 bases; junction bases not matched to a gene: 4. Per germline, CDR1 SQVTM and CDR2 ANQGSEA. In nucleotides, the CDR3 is TGCAGCGTTGACCAGCGGGGGGTATACAATGAGCAGTTCTTC. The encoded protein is CSVDQRGVYNEQFF.

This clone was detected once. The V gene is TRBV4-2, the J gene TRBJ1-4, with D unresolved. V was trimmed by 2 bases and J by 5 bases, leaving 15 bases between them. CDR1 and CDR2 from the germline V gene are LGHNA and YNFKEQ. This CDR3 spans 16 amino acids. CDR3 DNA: TGTGCCAGCAGCCAATCCCAGGTACAAGAGAATGAAAAACTGTTTTTT. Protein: CASSQSQVQENEKLFF.

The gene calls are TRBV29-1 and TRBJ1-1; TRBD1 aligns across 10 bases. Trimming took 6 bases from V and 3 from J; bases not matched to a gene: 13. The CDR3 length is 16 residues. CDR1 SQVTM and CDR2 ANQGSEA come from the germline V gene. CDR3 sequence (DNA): TGCAGCGTCTATGCCGGGACAGGGGACTCTGACACTGAAGCTTTCTTT. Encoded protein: CSVYAGTGDSDTEAFF. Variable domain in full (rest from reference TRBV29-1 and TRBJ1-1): SAVISQKPSRDICQRGTSLTIQCQVDSQVTMMFWYRQQPGQSLTLIATANQGSEATYESGFVIDKFPISRPNLTFSTLTVSNMSPEDSSIYLCSVYAGTGDSDTEAFFGQGTRLTVV.

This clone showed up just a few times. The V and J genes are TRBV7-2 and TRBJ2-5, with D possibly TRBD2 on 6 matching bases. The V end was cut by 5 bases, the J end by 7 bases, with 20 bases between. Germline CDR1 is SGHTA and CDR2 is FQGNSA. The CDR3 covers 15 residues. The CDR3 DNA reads TGTGCCAGCAGCCGGAGGGTGGTAGCCCAGGGGACCCAGTACTTC. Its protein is CASSRRVVAQGTQYF. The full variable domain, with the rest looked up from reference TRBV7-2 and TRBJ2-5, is GAGVSQSPSNKVTEKGKDVELRCDPISGHTALYWYRQSLGQGLEFLIYFQGNSAPDKSGLPSDRFSAERTGGSVSTLTIQRTQQEDSAVYLCASSRRVVAQGTQYFGPGTRLLVL.

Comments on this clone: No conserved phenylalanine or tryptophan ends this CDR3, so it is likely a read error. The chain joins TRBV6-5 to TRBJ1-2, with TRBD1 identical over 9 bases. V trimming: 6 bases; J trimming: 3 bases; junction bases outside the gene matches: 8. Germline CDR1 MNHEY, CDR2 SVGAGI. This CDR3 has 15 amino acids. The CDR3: CASSPGDRVDYGYTL. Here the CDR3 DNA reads TGTGCCAGCAGCCCCGGGGACAGGGTGGACTATGGCTACACCCTC.

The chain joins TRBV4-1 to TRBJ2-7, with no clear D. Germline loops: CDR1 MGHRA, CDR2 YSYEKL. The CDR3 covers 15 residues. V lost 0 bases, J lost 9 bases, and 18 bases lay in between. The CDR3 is CASSQETFGISGQYF. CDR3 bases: TGCGCCAGCAGCCAAGAGACTTTTGGGATTTCGGGGCAGTACTTC.

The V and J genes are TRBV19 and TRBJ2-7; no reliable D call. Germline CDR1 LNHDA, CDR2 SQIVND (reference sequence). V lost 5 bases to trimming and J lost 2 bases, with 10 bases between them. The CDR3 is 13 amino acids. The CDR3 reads CASSLDATYEQYF. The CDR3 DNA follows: TGTGCCAGTAGTTTGGACGCCACCTACGAGCAGTACTTC.

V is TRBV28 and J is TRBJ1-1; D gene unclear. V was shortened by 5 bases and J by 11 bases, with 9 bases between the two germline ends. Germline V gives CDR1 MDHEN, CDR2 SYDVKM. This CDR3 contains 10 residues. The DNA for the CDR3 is TGTGCCAGCAGTGAGGTGAGGGCTTTCTTT. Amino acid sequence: CASSEVRAFF. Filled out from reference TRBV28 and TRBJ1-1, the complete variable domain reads DVKVTQSSRYLVKRTGEKVFLECVQDMDHENMFWYRQDPGLGLRLIYFSYDVKMKEKGDIPEGYSVSREKKERFSLILESASTNQTSMYLCASSEVRAFFGQGTRLTVV.

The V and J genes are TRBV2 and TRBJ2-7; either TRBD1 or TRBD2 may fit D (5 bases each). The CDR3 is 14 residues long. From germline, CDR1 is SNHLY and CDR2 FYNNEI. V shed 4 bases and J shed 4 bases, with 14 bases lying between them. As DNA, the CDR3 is TGTGCCAGCAGTGGGGACCCCCAAGTATACGAGCAGTACTTC. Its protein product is CASSGDPQVYEQYF.

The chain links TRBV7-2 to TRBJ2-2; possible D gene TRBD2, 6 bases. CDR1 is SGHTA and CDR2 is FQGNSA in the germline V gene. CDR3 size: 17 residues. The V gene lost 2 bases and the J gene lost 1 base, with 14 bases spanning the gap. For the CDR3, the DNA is TGTGCCAGCAGCTTACCTCCGGGGGAGGAGAACACCGGGGAGCTGTTTTTT. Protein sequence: CASSLPPGEENTGELFF.

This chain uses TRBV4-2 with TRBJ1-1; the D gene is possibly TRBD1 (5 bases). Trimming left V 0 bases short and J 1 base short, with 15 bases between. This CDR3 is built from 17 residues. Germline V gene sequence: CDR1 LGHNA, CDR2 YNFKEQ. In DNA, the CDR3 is TGTGCCAGCAGCCAAGACCACATACGCGGGGGGAACACTGAAGCTTTCTTT. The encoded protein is CASSQDHIRGGNTEAFF.

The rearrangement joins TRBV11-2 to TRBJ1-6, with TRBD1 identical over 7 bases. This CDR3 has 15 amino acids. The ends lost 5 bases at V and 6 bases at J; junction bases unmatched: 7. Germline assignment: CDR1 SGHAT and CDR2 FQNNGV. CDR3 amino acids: CASSPKTGRNSPLHF. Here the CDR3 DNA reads TGTGCCAGCAGCCCCAAGACAGGGCGTAATTCACCCCTCCACTTT.

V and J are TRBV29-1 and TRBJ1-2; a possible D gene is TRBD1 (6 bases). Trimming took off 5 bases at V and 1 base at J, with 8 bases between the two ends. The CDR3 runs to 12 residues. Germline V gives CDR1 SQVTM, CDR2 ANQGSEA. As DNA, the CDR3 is TGCAGCGTTAGCAGGGGTAACTATGGCTACACCTTC. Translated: CSVSRGNYGYTF.

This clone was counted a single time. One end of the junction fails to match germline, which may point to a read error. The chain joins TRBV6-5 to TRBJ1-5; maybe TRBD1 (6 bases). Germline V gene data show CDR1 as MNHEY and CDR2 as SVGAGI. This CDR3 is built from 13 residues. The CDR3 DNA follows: TGTGCCAGCAGTCCCGGGGGCAACCAGCCCCAGCATTTT. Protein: CASSPGGNQPQHF.

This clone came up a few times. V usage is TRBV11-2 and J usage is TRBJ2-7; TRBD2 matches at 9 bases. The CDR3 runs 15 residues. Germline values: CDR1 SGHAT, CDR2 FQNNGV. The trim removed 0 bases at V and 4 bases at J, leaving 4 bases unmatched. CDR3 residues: CASSLESSGAYEQYF. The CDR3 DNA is TGTGCCAGCAGCTTAGAGTCTAGCGGGGCGTACGAGCAGTACTTC. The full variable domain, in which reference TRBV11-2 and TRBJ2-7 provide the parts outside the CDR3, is EAGVAQSPRYKIIEKRQSVAFWCNPISGHATLYWYQQILGQGPKLLIQFQNNGVVDDSQLPKDRFSAERLKGVDSTLKIQPAKLEDSAVYLCASSLESSGAYEQYFGPGTRLTVT.

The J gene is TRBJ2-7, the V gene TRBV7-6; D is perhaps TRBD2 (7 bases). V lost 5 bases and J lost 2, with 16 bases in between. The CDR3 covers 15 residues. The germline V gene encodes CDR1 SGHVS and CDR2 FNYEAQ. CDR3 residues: CASSPGGSQTYEQYF. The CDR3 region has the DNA TGTGCCAGCAGCCCGGGGGGCTCACAGACCTACGAGCAGTACTTC.

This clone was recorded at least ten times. This CDR3 is CASSLAQGHNEQFF. Here the CDR3 DNA reads TGTGCCAGCTCACTGGCCCAGGGACACAATGAGCAGTTCTTC. The chain combines TRBV18 with TRBJ2-1; D tentatively reads TRBD1 or TRBD2 (5 bases each). V dropped 4 bases and J dropped 5 bases, with 12 bases sitting between them. CDR3 length equals 14 residues. Germline V gene data show CDR1 as KGHSH and CDR2 as LQKENI.

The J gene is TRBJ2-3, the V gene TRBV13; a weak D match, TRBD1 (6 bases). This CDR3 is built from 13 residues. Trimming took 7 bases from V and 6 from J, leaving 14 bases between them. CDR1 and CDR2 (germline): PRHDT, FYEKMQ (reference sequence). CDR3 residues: CASTNGRGDTQYF. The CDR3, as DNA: TGTGCCAGCACTAACGGAAGGGGGGATACGCAGTATTTT.

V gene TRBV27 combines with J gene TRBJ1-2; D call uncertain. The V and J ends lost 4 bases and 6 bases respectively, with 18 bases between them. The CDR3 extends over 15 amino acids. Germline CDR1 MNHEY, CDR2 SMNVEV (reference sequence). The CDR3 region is CASSSNRDVIDGYTF. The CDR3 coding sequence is TGTGCCAGCAGTTCGAACCGTGACGTGATAGATGGCTACACCTTC.